A selection of T cell receptor beta chains follows, all from one sample in a study of cytomegalovirus exposure and HLA in healthy donors. Assay: immunoSEQ multiplex PCR; the TCRdb copy retains only in-frame clones and omits some. The sample includes some 130,000 clones, 60% to 80% of them seen just once. Sequenced input: PBMCs. These receptor sequences come from a female donor in good health and CMV-seronegative. Both conserved end residues are part of each CDR3. A D gene is named only where the DNA matches it firmly. Clone size is given for some rows only: seen once, a few or many times, or a class if the clone is expanded.

V: TRBV28; J: TRBJ2-2; size: .; D: .; DNA: TGTGCCAGCAGAGCGAGCGTGAACCCAACCGGGGAGCTGTTTTTT; CDR3: CASRASVNPTGELFF
V: TRBV19; J: TRBJ2-3; size: .; D: TRBD2; DNA: TGTGCCAGTAGTAGACTAGCGGGAGTGTCAGATACGCAGTATTTT; CDR3: CASSRLAGVSDTQYF
V: TRBV21-1; J: TRBJ1-5; size: .; D: .; DNA: TGTGCCAGCAGCAAAGAGGGCAGGGATTCGTGTAATAGCAATCAGCCCCAGCATTTT; CDR3: CASSKEGRDSCNSNQPQHF
V: TRBV11-2; J: TRBJ2-3; size: .; D: .; DNA: TGTGCCAGCAGCTTAGGCGGACAGCACACAGATACGCAGTATTTT; CDR3: CASSLGGQHTDTQYF
V: TRBV7-8; J: TRBJ2-7; size: .; D: TRBD2; DNA: TGTGCCAGCAGCCCCGAAAGAGTAGGACTAGCGAGAGACTACGAGCAGTACTTC; CDR3: CASSPERVGLARDYEQYF
V: TRBV9; J: TRBJ1-1; size: .; D: TRBD1; DNA: TGTGCCAGCAGCCCTCAACAGGGGTGGGGCACTGAAGCTTTCTTT; CDR3: CASSPQQGWGTEAFF
V: TRBV4-3; J: TRBJ2-2; size: .; D: .; DNA: TGCGCCAGCAGCCAAGGGGGAGGATCGAACACCGGGGAGCTGTTTTTT; CDR3: CASSQGGGSNTGELFF
V: TRBV27; J: TRBJ2-3; size: few; D: .; DNA: TGTGCCAGCAGTGGCGGACAGACAGGACACACAGATACGCAGTATTTT; CDR3: CASSGGQTGHTDTQYF
V: TRBV5-5; J: TRBJ2-7; size: .; D: .; DNA: TGTGCCAGCAGCTCCGGGTTTACCTACGAGCAGTACTTC; CDR3: CASSSGFTYEQYF
V: TRBV25-1; J: TRBJ2-7; size: .; D: .; DNA: TGTGCCAGCAGTGAGGAAGGGGGCCGGGGGAACGAGCAGTACTTC; CDR3: CASSEEGGRGNEQYF
V: TRBV7-2; J: TRBJ2-5; size: .; D: .; DNA: TGTGCCAGCAGCTTCCTTGGGGCACAAGAGACCCAGTACTTC; CDR3: CASSFLGAQETQYF
V: TRBV5-1; J: TRBJ2-3; size: .; D: .; DNA: TGCGCCAGCAGGAAGGGGGATGGGGGAGATACGCAGTATTTT; CDR3: CASRKGDGGDTQYF
V: TRBV27; J: TRBJ2-7; size: .; D: TRBD1; DNA: TGTGCCAGCAGTTTAAGGTGGGACAGGGGGCGCGAGCAGTACTTC; CDR3: CASSLRWDRGREQYF
V: TRBV4-1; J: TRBJ2-6; size: .; D: .; DNA: TGCGCCAGCAGCCAAGATCCGAGACAGGTTGACTCTGGGGCCAACGTCCTGACTTTC; CDR3: CASSQDPRQVDSGANVLTF
V: TRBV18; J: TRBJ1-5; size: once; D: .; DNA: TGTGCCAGCTCACCAGGCGGGGGACAAGGGCAGCCCCAGCATTTT; CDR3: CASSPGGGQGQPQHF
V: TRBV19; J: TRBJ1-5; size: .; D: TRBD1; DNA: TGTGCCAGTAGTCCCCGGGACAGGGTTAATCAGCCCCAGCATTTT; CDR3: CASSPRDRVNQPQHF
V: TRBV28; J: TRBJ1-2; size: .; D: .; DNA: TGTGCCAGCAGTTCTAACCGTTATGGCTACACCTTC; CDR3: CASSSNRYGYTF
V: TRBV4-1; J: TRBJ2-1; size: .; D: TRBD2; DNA: TGCGCCAGCAGCCCCCGAAGCGGGAGATACAATGAGCAGTTCTTC; CDR3: CASSPRSGRYNEQFF
V: TRBV14; J: TRBJ2-1; size: .; D: TRBD1; DNA: TGTGCCAGCAGCCCAAACGACAGGGAAGGCTTTGGTGAGCAGTTCTTC; CDR3: CASSPNDREGFGEQFF
V: TRBV9; J: TRBJ2-7; size: .; D: TRBD1; DNA: TGTGCCAGCAGCCTCCGACAGGGTGGAGCCTACGAGCAGTACTTC; CDR3: CASSLRQGGAYEQYF
V: TRBV19; J: TRBJ1-2; size: .; D: TRBD1; DNA: TGTGCCAGTAGTTTCACCGGGACAGGGGGCAGCTATGGCTACACCTTC; CDR3: CASSFTGTGGSYGYTF
V: TRBV10-3; J: TRBJ2-1; size: .; D: TRBD1; DNA: TGTGCCATCAGTGAGGGGGACAGCTCCTACAATGAGCAGTTCTTC; CDR3: CAISEGDSSYNEQFF
V: TRBV15; J: TRBJ2-7; size: .; D: .; DNA: TGTGCCACCAGCAGAGATGCAGGCTTCCCTCCTTACGAGCAGTACTTC; CDR3: CATSRDAGFPPYEQYF
V: TRBV25-1; J: TRBJ2-3; size: .; D: TRBD2; DNA: TGTGCTAGCGGGAGGGCCGCGGGTACAGATACGCAGTATTTT; CDR3: CASGRAAGTDTQYF
V: TRBV6-5; J: TRBJ1-5; size: few; D: TRBD1; DNA: TGTGCCAGCAGAGTCGGGACAGGGACTCAGCCCCAGCATTTT; CDR3: CASRVGTGTQPQHF
V: TRBV4-3; J: TRBJ2-3; size: .; D: .; DNA: TGCGCCAGCAGCCCCTCTTCCTGGGGGGGCACAGATACGCAGTATTTT; CDR3: CASSPSSWGGTDTQYF
V: TRBV5-1; J: TRBJ2-5; size: .; D: TRBD2; DNA: TGCGCCAGCAGCTTGGGACTAGCGGGACAAGAGACCCAGTACTTC; CDR3: CASSLGLAGQETQYF
V: TRBV14; J: TRBJ2-5; size: .; D: .; DNA: TGTGCCAGCAGTCGAGCCTCAGGGGAGACCCAGTACTTC; CDR3: CASSRASGETQYF
V: TRBV4-3; J: TRBJ2-3; size: .; D: TRBD2; DNA: TGCGCCAGCAGCCAAGAAGCGGGGGGTTGGGATACGCAGTATTTT; CDR3: CASSQEAGGWDTQYF
V: TRBV5-6; J: TRBJ1-5; size: .; D: TRBD1; DNA: TGTGCCAGCAGCCATGGGACAGGGGTTCAGCCCCAGCATTTT; CDR3: CASSHGTGVQPQHF
V: TRBV27; J: TRBJ2-5; size: .; D: TRBD2; DNA: TGTGCCAGCAGTTTCTCGGCTAGCGGGAGAGGCGAGACCCAGTACTTC; CDR3: CASSFSASGRGETQYF
V: TRBV28; J: TRBJ2-7; size: .; D: .; DNA: TGTGCCAGCAGTTTATTCCTCGGGGGACGGCCTAGGAACTACGAGCAGTACTTC; CDR3: CASSLFLGGRPRNYEQYF